A single sample gave rise to the 6 T cell receptor beta chains below, sequenced in a study of Graves' ophthalmopathy and Graves' hyperthyroidism. Amplification from RNA transcripts yielded the TCR beta CDR3 regions. After a first-round RT-PCR with HTBI primers, a second-round multiplex PCR was run. A single record per CDR3 protein comes from TCRdb applying MiXCR to the multiplex PCR reads. The table lists fewer than 600,000 distinct CDR3 sequences, around an eighth of them singletons. Sequencing was carried out using blood. Source of these receptors: a woman between 25 and 40 years old with Graves' ophthalmopathy.

In this sample, this clonotype turned up many times. This chain connects TRBV20-1 to TRBJ1-1; unclear D gene. Germline CDR1 DFQATT, CDR2 SNEGSKA (reference sequence). There are 11 residues in the CDR3. V lost 5 bases and J lost 5, with 9 bases in between. This chain's CDR3 is CSAGSGTEAFF. For the CDR3, the DNA is TGCAGTGCTGGCTCTGGGACTGAAGCTTTCTTT.

This chain uses TRBV12-3 or TRBV12-4 with TRBJ1-1; TRBD1 matches at 7 bases. This CDR3 region has 14 residues. V lost 5 bases and J lost 4; bases outside the gene matches: 7. The CDR3 sequence: CASSGTVLATEAFF. CDR3 bases: TGTGCCAGCAGTGGGACAGTCCTCGCCACTGAAGCTTTCTTT.

This clonotype was seen at least ten times. The chain links TRBV5-1 to TRBJ2-7; D gene uncertain. Germline loops: CDR1 SGHRS, CDR2 YFSETQ. V shed 5 bases and J shed 4 bases, with 10 bases lying between them. The length of the CDR3 is 12 residues. The CDR3 DNA sequence: TGCGCCAGCAGTGCATTAGGTTACGAGCAGTACTTC. Translating gives CASSALGYEQYF.

This clonotype was counted at least ten times. The J gene is TRBJ1-2, the V gene TRBV6-1; TRBD1 matches at 8 bases. Trimming took 7 bases from V and 4 from J; bases not matched to a gene: 8. The length of the CDR3 is 14 residues. The germline gives CDR1 MNHNS, CDR2 SASEGT. This chain's CDR3 is CASTRTGKPYGYTF. CDR3 DNA: TGTGCCAGCACCAGGACAGGGAAGCCCTATGGCTACACCTTC.

The chain combines TRBV6-1 with TRBJ1-1; 12 bases line up with TRBD1. This CDR3 contains 16 residues. Germline V gene data show CDR1 as MNHNS and CDR2 as SASEGT. V trimming: 3 bases; J trimming: 3 bases; junction bases outside the gene matches: 5. The CDR3 reads CASSEGTGGLDTEAFF. CDR3 coding DNA: TGTGCCAGCAGTGAGGGGACAGGGGGCTTGGACACTGAAGCTTTCTTT.

This clonotype came up many times. The genes are TRBV6-5 and TRBJ2-2; 7 bases align to TRBD1. V trimming: 5 bases; J trimming: 6 bases; junction bases outside the gene matches: 9. Germline V CDR1 and CDR2: MNHEY, SVGAGI. The CDR3 extends over 15 amino acids. In DNA form, the CDR3 reads TGTGCCAGCAGTAACCGGGACAGTCTCCCCGGGGAGCTGTTTTTT. It translates to CASSNRDSLPGELFF.